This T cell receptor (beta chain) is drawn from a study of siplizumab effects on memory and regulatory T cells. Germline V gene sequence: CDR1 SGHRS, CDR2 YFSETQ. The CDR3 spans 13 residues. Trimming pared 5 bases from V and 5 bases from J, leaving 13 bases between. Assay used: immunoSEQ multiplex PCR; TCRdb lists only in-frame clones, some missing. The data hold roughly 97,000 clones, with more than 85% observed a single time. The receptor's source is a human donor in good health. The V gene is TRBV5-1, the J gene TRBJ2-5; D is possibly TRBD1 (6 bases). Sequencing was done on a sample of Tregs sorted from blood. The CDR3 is CASRPGTHETQYF. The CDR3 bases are TGCGCCAGCAGGCCCGGGACACACGAGACCCAGTACTTC.